The clone carrying this T cell receptor beta chain has just a few counts. The data derive from a study of blood T cell repertoires in COVID-19. Study overall: The United States, Italy and Spain supplied acute and convalescent COVID-19 samples. PBMCs, B-cell-depleted T cells, or T cells were the source of the cDNA or gDNA that made up the material.

Per the study methods: From reference gene primer amplification, estimates of nucleated cell counts were derived. Using immunoSEQ multiplex PCR, the repertoire was profiled, and TCRdb retains in-frame clones only, with some absent. V, J and clone size are those of that table, while D and trimming were read from the DNA. This table holds 190,000 or so clones, about 87% found once. Two negative PCRs, clearance, or symptom resolution had been documented for recovered Cohort 3 donors. From germline, CDR1 is SGDLS and CDR2 YYNGEE. The CDR3 loop spans 16 amino acids. The V gene end was trimmed by 3 bases and the J gene end by 4 bases; junction bases not matched to a gene: 6.

This rearrangement joins TRBV9 to TRBJ2-1; 11 nucleotides line up with TRBD2. Sequenced: PBMCs or T cells enriched from blood (not recorded which). The sequence derives from a young man who had recovered from COVID-19. The DNA for the CDR3 is TGTGCCAGCAGCGCCTTTAGCGGGGGGGGATACAATGAGCAGTTCTTC. Translating gives CASSAFSGGGYNEQFF.